This TCR beta chain derives from a study of CD8 T cells in Susac syndrome. Sequencing of TCR beta was carried out in blood CD8+ and CD4+ T cells. The multiple sclerosis controls consisted of treatment-naive patients with relapsing-remitting disease, either stable or active. Negative isolation yielded CD8+ and CD4+ T cells; FACS enriched TEMRA cells. The junction had 5 bases not matched to a gene; V was cut back by 5 bases and J by 1 base. This CDR3 is 15 amino acids long. Reverse transcription of about 0.45 to 1 ug RNA was carried out with random hexamers. Coverage of TCR beta CDR3 amplification by immunoSEQ multiplex PCR extended to 54 Vbeta and 13 Jbeta. Using its own MiXCR run on the immunoSEQ multiplex PCR reads, TCRdb lists one record per CDR3 protein. The sample shows about 280,000 distinct CDR3 sequences, 70% to 90% of them seen only once.

V gene TRBV12-3 or TRBV12-4 combines with J gene TRBJ1-5; TRBD1 matches 7 bases. Material: CD8+ T cells from PBMCs. The TCR originated in a human donor with multiple sclerosis. The CDR3 DNA follows: TGTGCCAGCAGTGGGACAGTTAGGAGCAATCAGCCCCAGCATTTT. This sequence encodes CASSGTVRSNQPQHF.